This TCR beta chain comes out of a study of shared clonotypes between healthy human individuals. This clone came up once. Only in-frame clones appear in the TCRdb table, and some are missing; sequencing was by immunoSEQ multiplex PCR. The sample includes about 2.3 million clones, about 90% of them seen just once. The ends were cut back, 7 bases at V and 4 bases at J, with 19 bases in the middle. CDR3 length: 16 amino acids. Germline V CDR1 and CDR2: MDHEN, SYDVKM. V is TRBV28 and J is TRBJ2-2; D gene ambiguous. The clonotype was recovered from a man aged 18 to 30 in good health. Some clones in this sample may be carry-over from other donors' samples. Source material: naive CD4+ T cells from PBMCs. Subset in this sample: CD45RA+ positively selected. CDR3 region: CASTQGGARGTGELFF. The CDR3 coding sequence is TGTGCCAGCACCCAAGGTGGAGCTCGTGGCACCGGGGAGCTGTTTTTT.